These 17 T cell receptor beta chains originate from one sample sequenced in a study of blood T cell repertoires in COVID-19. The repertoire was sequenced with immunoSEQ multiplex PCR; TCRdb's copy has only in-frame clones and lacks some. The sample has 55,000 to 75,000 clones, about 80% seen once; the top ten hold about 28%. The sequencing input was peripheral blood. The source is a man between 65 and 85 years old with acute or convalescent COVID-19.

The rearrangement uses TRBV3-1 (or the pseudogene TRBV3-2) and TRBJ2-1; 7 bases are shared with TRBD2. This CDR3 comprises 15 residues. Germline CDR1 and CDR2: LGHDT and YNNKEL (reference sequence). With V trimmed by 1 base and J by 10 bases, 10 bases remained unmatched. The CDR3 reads CASSQVGAGAPEQFF. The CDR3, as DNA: TGTGCCAGCAGCCAAGTAGGCGCGGGAGCCCCCGAGCAGTTCTTC.

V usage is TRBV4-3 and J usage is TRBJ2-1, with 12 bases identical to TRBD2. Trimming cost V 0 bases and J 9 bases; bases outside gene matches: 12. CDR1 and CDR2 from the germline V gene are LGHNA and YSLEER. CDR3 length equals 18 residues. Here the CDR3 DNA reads TGCGCCAGCAGCCAAGAAGGACTAGCGGGAACCCCACGTCCTGAGCAGTTCTTC. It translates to CASSQEGLAGTPRPEQFF.

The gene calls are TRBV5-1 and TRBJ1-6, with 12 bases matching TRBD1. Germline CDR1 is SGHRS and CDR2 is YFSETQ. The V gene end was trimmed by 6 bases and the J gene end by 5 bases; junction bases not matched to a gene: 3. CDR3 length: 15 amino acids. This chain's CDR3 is CASTGTGGDNSPLHF. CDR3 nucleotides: TGCGCCAGCACCGGGACAGGGGGCGATAATTCACCCCTCCACTTT.

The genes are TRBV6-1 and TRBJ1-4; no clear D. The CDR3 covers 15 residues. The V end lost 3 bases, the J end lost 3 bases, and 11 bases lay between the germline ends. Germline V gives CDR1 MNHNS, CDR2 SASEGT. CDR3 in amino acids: CASSDVAVSNEKLFF. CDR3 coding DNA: TGTGCCAGCAGTGACGTCGCGGTTTCTAATGAAAAACTGTTTTTT.

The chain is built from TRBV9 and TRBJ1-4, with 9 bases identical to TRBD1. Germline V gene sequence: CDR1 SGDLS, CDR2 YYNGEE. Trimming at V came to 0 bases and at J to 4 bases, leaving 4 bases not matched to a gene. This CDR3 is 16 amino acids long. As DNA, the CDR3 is TGTGCCAGCAGCGTAGGTCCGGGACAGGGTAATGAAAAACTGTTTTTT. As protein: CASSVGPGQGNEKLFF.

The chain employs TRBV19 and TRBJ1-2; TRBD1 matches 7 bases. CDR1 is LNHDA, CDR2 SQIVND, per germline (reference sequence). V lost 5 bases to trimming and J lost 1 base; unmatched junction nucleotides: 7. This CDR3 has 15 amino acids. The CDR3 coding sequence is TGTGCCAGTAGTCCTGGGACAGCTAATAACTATGGCTACACCTTC. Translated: CASSPGTANNYGYTF.

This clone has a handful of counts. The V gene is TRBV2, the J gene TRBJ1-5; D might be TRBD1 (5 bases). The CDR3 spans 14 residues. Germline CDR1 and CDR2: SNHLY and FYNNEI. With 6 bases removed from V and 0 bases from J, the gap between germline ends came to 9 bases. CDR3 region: CASRDRVSNQPQHF. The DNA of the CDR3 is TGTGCCAGCAGAGACAGAGTTAGCAATCAGCCCCAGCATTTT.

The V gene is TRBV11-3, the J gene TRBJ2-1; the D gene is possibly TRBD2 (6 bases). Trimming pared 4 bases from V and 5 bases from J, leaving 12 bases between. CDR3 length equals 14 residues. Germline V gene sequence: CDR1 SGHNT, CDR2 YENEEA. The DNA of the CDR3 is TGTGCCAGCAGCTACTCAGGAGGGGACAATGAGCAGTTCTTC. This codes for CASSYSGGDNEQFF.

CDR3 nucleotide sequence: TGTGCCAGCACCAATGGGGGGGCAGGAAACACTGAAGCTTTCTTT. It translates to CASTNGGAGNTEAFF. The genes are TRBV28 and TRBJ1-1, with a possible D match to TRBD1 (6 bases). The V end was cut by 7 bases, the J end by 2 bases, with 17 bases between. CDR1 is MDHEN and CDR2 is SYDVKM in the germline V gene. This CDR3 spans 15 amino acids.

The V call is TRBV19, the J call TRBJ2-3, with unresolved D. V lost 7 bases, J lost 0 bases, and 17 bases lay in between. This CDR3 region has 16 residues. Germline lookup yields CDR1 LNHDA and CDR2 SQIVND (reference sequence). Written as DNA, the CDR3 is TGTGCCAGTAAGTCCCGTGCGCACGCTAGCACAGATACGCAGTATTTT. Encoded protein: CASKSRAHASTDTQYF.

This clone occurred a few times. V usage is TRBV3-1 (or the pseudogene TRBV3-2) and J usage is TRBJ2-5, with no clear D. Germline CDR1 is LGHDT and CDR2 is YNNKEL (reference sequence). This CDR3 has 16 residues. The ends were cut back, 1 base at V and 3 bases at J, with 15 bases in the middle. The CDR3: CASSQVLQTIEETQYF. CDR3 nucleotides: TGTGCCAGCAGCCAAGTCTTACAGACAATAGAAGAGACCCAGTACTTC.

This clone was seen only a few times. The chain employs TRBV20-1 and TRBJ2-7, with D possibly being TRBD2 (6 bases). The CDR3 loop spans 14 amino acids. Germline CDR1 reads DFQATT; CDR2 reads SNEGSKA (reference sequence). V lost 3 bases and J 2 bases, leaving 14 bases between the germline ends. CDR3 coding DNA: TGCAGTGCTAGTCCGCAGGGAGGAACCTACGAGCAGTACTTC. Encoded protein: CSASPQGGTYEQYF.

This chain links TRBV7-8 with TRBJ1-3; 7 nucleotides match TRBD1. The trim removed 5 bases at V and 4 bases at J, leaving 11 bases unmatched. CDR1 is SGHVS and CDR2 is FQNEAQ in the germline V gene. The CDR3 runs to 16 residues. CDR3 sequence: CASSATPGQIGNTIYF. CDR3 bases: TGTGCCAGCAGCGCAACTCCGGGACAGATAGGAAACACCATATATTTT.

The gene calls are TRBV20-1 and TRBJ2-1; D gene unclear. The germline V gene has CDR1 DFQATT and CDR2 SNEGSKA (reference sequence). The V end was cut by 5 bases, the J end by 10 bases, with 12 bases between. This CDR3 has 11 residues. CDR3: CSAAQVLEQFF. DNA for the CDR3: TGCAGTGCTGCCCAGGTTCTGGAGCAGTTCTTC.

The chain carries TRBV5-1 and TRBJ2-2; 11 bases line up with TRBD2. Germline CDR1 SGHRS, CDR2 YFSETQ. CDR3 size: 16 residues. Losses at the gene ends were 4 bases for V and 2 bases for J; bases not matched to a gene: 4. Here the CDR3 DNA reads TGCGCCAGCAGCACGCTAGCGGGGGGAAACACCGGGGAGCTGTTTTTT. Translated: CASSTLAGGNTGELFF.

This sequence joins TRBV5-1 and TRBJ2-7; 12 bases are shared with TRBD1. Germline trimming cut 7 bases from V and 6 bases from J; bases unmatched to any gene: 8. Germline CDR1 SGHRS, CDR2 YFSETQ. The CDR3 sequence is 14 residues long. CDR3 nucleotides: TGCGCCAGCTCTCCGGGACAGGGGGCTGTCGAGCAGTACTTC. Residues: CASSPGQGAVEQYF.

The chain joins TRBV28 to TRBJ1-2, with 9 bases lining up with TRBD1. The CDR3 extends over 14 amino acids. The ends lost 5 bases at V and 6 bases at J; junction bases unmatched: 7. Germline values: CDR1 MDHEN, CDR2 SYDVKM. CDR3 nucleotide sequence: TGTGCCAGCAGTACACCGGGACAGGGAGATGGCTACACCTTC. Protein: CASSTPGQGDGYTF.